A selection of T cell receptor beta chains follows, all from one sample in a study of regulatory T cells in long-lasting Graves disease. TCRdb recomputed calls from the multiplex PCR reads with MiXCR, one row per CDR3 protein. The table has over 650,000 distinct CDR3 sequences, around 30% seen once. Sequenced here: peripheral blood mononuclear cells (PBMCs), sampled when the disease was refractory, from a patient treated with antithyroid drugs. Source of these receptors: a female donor with Graves disease. The CDR3 runs from the conserved cysteine through the conserved F or W. A D gene is named only where the DNA matches it firmly. Clone sizes are given selectively: once, few, many, or a class where the clone is expanded.

DNA: TGTGCCAGCAGCTTATCCGGGACTTATGGCTACACCTTC
CDR3: CASSLSGTYGYTF
J: TRBJ1-2
size: many
V: TRBV11-2
D: NA

DNA: TGCGCCAGCAGCCCGGGACAACAAAGCTCCTATAATTCACCCCTCCACTTT
CDR3: CASSPGQQSSYNSPLHF
J: TRBJ1-6
size: few
V: TRBV5-1
D: NA

DNA: TGCAGCGTTGTCCCGGGATCAGATGAGCAGTTCTTC
CDR3: CSVVPGSDEQFF
J: TRBJ2-1
size: once
V: TRBV29-1
D: NA

DNA: TGTGCCAGCAGATTGACTAGCGGGAGCTACGAGCAGTACTTC
CDR3: CASRLTSGSYEQYF
J: TRBJ2-7
size: many
V: TRBV6-1
D: TRBD2

DNA: TGCAGTGCTAGAAACCCCTCCGGGACAGGACCCTACGAGCAGTACTTC
CDR3: CSARNPSGTGPYEQYF
J: TRBJ2-7
size: NA
V: TRBV20-1
D: TRBD1

DNA: TGTGCCAGCAGCGACCGGGACGGATCATACAGGGGCTACACCTTC
CDR3: CASSDRDGSYRGYTF
J: TRBJ1-2
size: NA
V: TRBV9
D: NA

DNA: TGCGCCAGCAGCCAGGCCAGAGACAATCAGCCCCAGCATTTT
CDR3: CASSQARDNQPQHF
J: TRBJ1-5
size: NA
V: TRBV4-1
D: NA

DNA: TGTGCCTGGAGTGTACGTGGCGGTTGGAACATTCAGTACTTC
CDR3: CAWSVRGGWNIQYF
J: TRBJ2-4
size: few
V: TRBV30
D: NA

DNA: TGTGCCAGCAGTGCGGACAGGGTGGTTTCCGGGGAGCTGTTTTTT
CDR3: CASSADRVVSGELFF
J: TRBJ2-2
size: many
V: TRBV2
D: TRBD1

DNA: TGTGCCAGCAGTTTATCCCCGGGACGTTTCCAGGAAGCTTTCTTT
CDR3: CASSLSPGRFQEAFF
J: TRBJ1-1
size: NA
V: TRBV27
D: NA

DNA: TGTGCCAGCAGCCCCGAAAACAGGGAAAAACTGTTTTTT
CDR3: CASSPENREKLFF
J: TRBJ1-4
size: NA
V: TRBV28
D: NA

DNA: TGTGCCAGCAGCGTGGACAGGCTGAACACCGGGGAGCTGTTTTTT
CDR3: CASSVDRLNTGELFF
J: TRBJ2-2
size: few
V: TRBV5-5
D: TRBD1

DNA: TGTGCCAGCAGTATTGACGGAACCTCTGGAAACACCATATATTTT
CDR3: CASSIDGTSGNTIYF
J: TRBJ1-3
size: NA
V: TRBV6-1
D: NA

DNA: TGTGCCAGCAGCCCCGGCGTCGGGGGCCGGGCGGAGACCCAGTACTTC
CDR3: CASSPGVGGRAETQYF
J: TRBJ2-5
size: NA
V: TRBV7-9
D: NA

DNA: TGTGCCAGCAGCCCGATCCCCGACAGAAACACCGGGGAGCTGTTTTTT
CDR3: CASSPIPDRNTGELFF
J: TRBJ2-2
size: NA
V: TRBV7-3
D: NA

DNA: TGTGCCAGCAGCACGGGACTAGCGGGAGTGTCCTGGTCCGAGCAGTACTTC
CDR3: CASSTGLAGVSWSEQYF
J: TRBJ2-7
size: few
V: TRBV11-2
D: TRBD2

DNA: TGTGCCAGTAGCCGTGGGACAGGTCGTAGGAATCAGCCCCAGCATTTT
CDR3: CASSRGTGRRNQPQHF
J: TRBJ1-5
size: NA
V: TRBV19
D: TRBD1

DNA: TGTGCCAGCAGTACCGTGGTCGAGCAGTACTTC
CDR3: CASSTVVEQYF
J: TRBJ2-7
size: many
V: TRBV6-1
D: NA

DNA: TGCAGTGCTAGGTTAGGGCGGGGATTTAACTATGGCTACACCTTC
CDR3: CSARLGRGFNYGYTF
J: TRBJ1-2
size: NA
V: TRBV20-1
D: NA

DNA: TGTGCCAGCAGCTTAGTCTACGGAGGAAACACCATATATTTT
CDR3: CASSLVYGGNTIYF
J: TRBJ1-3
size: once
V: TRBV11-2
D: NA

DNA: TGTGCCAGCAGTGAAAGGCCAGGGGTAGTCACTGAAGCTTTCTTT
CDR3: CASSERPGVVTEAFF
J: TRBJ1-1
size: many
V: TRBV6-2/TRBV6-3
D: NA

DNA: TGTGCCAGCGGGGACTGGGCTGGGCAGCCCCAGCATTTT
CDR3: CASGDWAGQPQHF
J: TRBJ1-5
size: NA
V: TRBV19
D: NA

DNA: TGTGCCAGCAGATGCTCGACGGGGACTAGCGCCCCCCAAGAGACCCAGTACTTC
CDR3: CASRCSTGTSAPQETQYF
J: TRBJ2-5
size: NA
V: TRBV6-5
D: TRBD2

DNA: TGTGCCAGCAGCGAAGGGCCGGTGGGGAACACTGAAGCTTTCTTT
CDR3: CASSEGPVGNTEAFF
J: TRBJ1-1
size: many
V: TRBV7-3
D: NA

DNA: TGTGCTAGTGGTTTTAGCGGGAGGGCCTTCTATGAGCAGTTCTTC
CDR3: CASGFSGRAFYEQFF
J: TRBJ2-1
size: NA
V: TRBV12-5
D: TRBD2

DNA: TGCGCCAGCAGCCCCGGCGACAGGAACACTGAAGCTTTCTTT
CDR3: CASSPGDRNTEAFF
J: TRBJ1-1
size: NA
V: TRBV5-1
D: NA

DNA: TGTGCCAGCAGCTCCCTCCGGAGCTCCTATAATTCACCCCTCCACTTT
CDR3: CASSSLRSSYNSPLHF
J: TRBJ1-6
size: once
V: TRBV11-2
D: NA

DNA: TGTGCCAGCAGTTACGGAGGAAAGCACTACGAGCAGTACTTC
CDR3: CASSYGGKHYEQYF
J: TRBJ2-7
size: few
V: TRBV6-5
D: NA

DNA: TGTGCCAGCAGTTTAAAGCCAGGGGGTACTCAGCCCCAGCATTTT
CDR3: CASSLKPGGTQPQHF
J: TRBJ1-5
size: many
V: TRBV27
D: TRBD1

DNA: TGTGCCAGCAGGACTTTGGGCGGGAGTACGTACGAGCAGTACTTC
CDR3: CASRTLGGSTYEQYF
J: TRBJ2-7
size: NA
V: TRBV12-3/TRBV12-4
D: TRBD2

DNA: TGTGCCAGCAAGTCAACAGGGGCCGGGATTGGCAATCAGCCCCAGCATTTT
CDR3: CASKSTGAGIGNQPQHF
J: TRBJ1-5
size: few
V: TRBV2
D: TRBD1

DNA: TGTGCCAGCAGTTTCCGCCTTTCCGAGCAGTACTTC
CDR3: CASSFRLSEQYF
J: TRBJ2-7
size: few
V: TRBV12-3/TRBV12-4
D: NA

DNA: TGCAGTGTCAGACACCTCTCTGGAAACACCATATATTTT
CDR3: CSVRHLSGNTIYF
J: TRBJ1-3
size: once
V: TRBV20-1
D: NA

DNA: TGTGCCAGCAGTCGTATGGGGGGCACTGAAGCTTTCTTT
CDR3: CASSRMGGTEAFF
J: TRBJ1-1
size: NA
V: TRBV6-2/TRBV6-3
D: NA

DNA: TGTGCCAGCAGTACCGCCCAACGGGAGACCCAGTACTTC
CDR3: CASSTAQRETQYF
J: TRBJ2-5
size: many
V: TRBV28
D: NA

DNA: TGTGCCAGCAGCTTGGAGACAGGGGCGATCACTGAAGCTTTCTTT
CDR3: CASSLETGAITEAFF
J: TRBJ1-1
size: few
V: TRBV11-2
D: TRBD1